This is a list of T cell receptor beta chains from one sample in a study of blood T cell repertoires in COVID-19. The protocol was immunoSEQ multiplex PCR, while the TCRdb copy is restricted to in-frame clones and leaves out a portion. The sample yields 150,000 to 200,000 clones, about nine tenths seen once. Sequenced input: PBMCs or T cells enriched from blood (not recorded which). The receptors here all came from a woman in her late teens or twenties who had recovered from COVID-19. Both conserved end residues are part of each CDR3. The D gene is left open where the match is weak. Size is omitted from some rows. Given values are once, few, many or a class for expanded clones.

D: TRBD1
J: TRBJ1-6
size: .
V: TRBV5-4
CDR3: CASSAGTGRNSPLHF
DNA: TGTGCCAGCAGCGCCGGGACAGGGAGGAATTCACCCCTCCACTTT

D: .
J: TRBJ2-7
size: .
V: TRBV27
CDR3: CASSLGHSSYEQYF
DNA: TGTGCCAGCAGTTTGGGGCACTCTTCCTACGAGCAGTACTTC

D: .
J: TRBJ2-2
size: .
V: TRBV11-2
CDR3: CASSSAGQFTGELFF
DNA: TGTGCCAGCAGCTCAGCTGGACAATTCACCGGGGAGCTGTTTTTT

D: TRBD2
J: TRBJ2-3
size: .
V: TRBV28
CDR3: CASTPMGLAGEADTQYF
DNA: TGTGCCAGCACCCCTATGGGACTAGCGGGAGAGGCAGATACGCAGTATTTT

D: .
J: TRBJ1-3
size: few
V: TRBV14
CDR3: CASSLISGNTIYF
DNA: TGTGCCAGCAGCCTTATTTCTGGAAACACCATATATTTT

D: .
J: TRBJ2-7
size: .
V: TRBV5-1
CDR3: CASSREPGVTGEQYF
DNA: TGCGCCAGCAGCCGGGAACCGGGGGTTACGGGCGAGCAGTACTTC

D: TRBD2
J: TRBJ2-3
size: .
V: TRBV4-1
CDR3: CASSQGRKPGLAGPSSTDTQYF
DNA: TGCGCCAGCAGCCAAGGCAGGAAACCGGGACTAGCGGGGCCGTCTAGCACAGATACGCAGTATTTT

D: .
J: TRBJ1-2
size: once
V: TRBV7-3
CDR3: CASSLNGGRGYTF
DNA: TGTGCCAGCAGCTTAAACGGGGGTCGTGGCTACACCTTC

D: TRBD1
J: TRBJ2-7
size: once
V: TRBV29-1
CDR3: CSIRQGPVEQYF
DNA: TGCAGCATCAGACAGGGGCCTGTCGAGCAGTACTTC

D: .
J: TRBJ2-1
size: .
V: TRBV6-2/TRBV6-3
CDR3: CASSYSLGGYNEQFF
DNA: TGTGCCAGCAGTTACAGTCTGGGGGGTTACAATGAGCAGTTCTTC

D: .
J: TRBJ1-6
size: .
V: TRBV5-1
CDR3: CASHTGRDNSPLHF
DNA: TGCGCCAGCCACACAGGGAGGGATAATTCACCCCTCCACTTT

D: TRBD1
J: TRBJ2-1
size: .
V: TRBV24-1
CDR3: CATGGQGYNEQFF
DNA: TGTGCCACGGGGGGACAGGGCTACAATGAGCAGTTCTTC

D: TRBD1
J: TRBJ1-6
size: .
V: TRBV9
CDR3: CASSVGPGQGFVSPLHF
DNA: TGTGCCAGCAGCGTAGGGCCGGGACAGGGTTTCGTCTCACCCCTCCACTTT

D: .
J: TRBJ2-7
size: .
V: TRBV9
CDR3: CASSPHYEQYF
DNA: TGTGCCAGCAGCCCCCACTACGAGCAGTACTTC

D: TRBD1
J: TRBJ1-4
size: .
V: TRBV28
CDR3: CASSFDRGQPTTNEKLFF
DNA: TGTGCCAGCAGTTTCGACAGGGGCCAGCCCACTACGAATGAAAAACTGTTTTTT

D: .
J: TRBJ2-3
size: once
V: TRBV30
CDR3: CAWKSGVGDTDTQYF
DNA: TGTGCCTGGAAAAGCGGAGTTGGCGACACAGATACGCAGTATTTT

D: TRBD2
J: TRBJ2-7
size: .
V: TRBV19
CDR3: CASSIGLVGYEQYF
DNA: TGTGCCAGTAGTATCGGACTAGTCGGCTACGAGCAGTACTTC

D: .
J: TRBJ2-5
size: .
V: TRBV6-1
CDR3: CASSEIRETQYF
DNA: TGTGCCAGCAGTGAAATTCGAGAGACCCAGTACTTC

D: TRBD1
J: TRBJ1-2
size: .
V: TRBV6-4
CDR3: CASTWDRDLWLKDYGYTF
DNA: TGTGCCAGCACCTGGGACAGGGACCTGTGGCTCAAGGACTATGGCTACACCTTC

D: TRBD2
J: TRBJ2-3
size: .
V: TRBV28
CDR3: CASSLDRSIGTSGKSTDTQYF
DNA: TGTGCCAGCAGTCTGGACAGATCTATAGGGACTAGCGGGAAAAGCACAGATACGCAGTATTTT

D: .
J: TRBJ2-7
size: .
V: TRBV6-2/TRBV6-3
CDR3: CASSYSYYEQYF
DNA: TGTGCCAGCAGTTACTCATACTACGAGCAGTACTTC

D: .
J: TRBJ2-4
size: .
V: TRBV19
CDR3: CASKGGMENIQYF
DNA: TGTGCCAGTAAGGGGGGGATGGAAAACATTCAGTACTTC

D: .
J: TRBJ2-1
size: .
V: TRBV6-5
CDR3: CASSYRRSSSYNEQFF
DNA: TGTGCCAGCAGTTACAGGCGGTCTAGCTCCTACAATGAGCAGTTCTTC

D: .
J: TRBJ2-7
size: .
V: TRBV5-6
CDR3: CASSLAAIYEQYF
DNA: TGTGCCAGCAGCTTGGCAGCGATATACGAGCAGTACTTC

D: .
J: TRBJ2-2
size: .
V: TRBV4-1
CDR3: CASSQGSGVGGELFF
DNA: TGCGCCAGCAGCCAAGGTTCGGGGGTGGGCGGGGAGCTGTTTTTT

D: .
J: TRBJ1-2
size: once
V: TRBV9
CDR3: CASSVLDSPSYGYTF
DNA: TGTGCCAGCAGCGTACTGGACAGTCCAAGCTATGGCTACACCTTC

D: .
J: TRBJ2-3
size: .
V: TRBV7-3
CDR3: CASSLAGPGDTQYF
DNA: TGTGCCAGCAGCTTGGCGGGGCCCGGAGATACGCAGTATTTT